The source of this T cell receptor beta chain is a study of cytomegalovirus exposure and HLA in healthy donors. The study's findings and limits: Generally TCR sequences proved uncommon, though certain public TCRs appeared in numerous donors. For most TCR beta V segments, an earlier analysis put the productive rate at about 90% or about 30% of the time.

A note on this clone: Its antigen is still unknown.

Germline values: CDR1 SGHTA, CDR2 FQGNSA. V was pared by 3 bases and J by 9 bases, with 22 bases of the junction left unmatched. The CDR3 runs 19 residues. The PCR contained 60 Vbeta and 13 Jbeta primers. Per the study methods: Roughly 9.9 million shared chains were among the about 80 million unique TCR beta chains that a later analysis counted. Measured with immunoSEQ multiplex PCR; TCRdb has only the in-frame clones, and not every one. Clone size and V and J calls were adopted from that table, with D and trimming inferred from the DNA. The table lists fewer than 250,000 clones, about four fifths of them singletons.

This TCR was recovered from a man in his forties in good health and CMV-seropositive. The chain combines TRBV7-2 with TRBJ2-1; 8 bases are shared with TRBD2. Sample: PBMCs. The CDR3 loop is CASSFGSPASSGGVTEQFF. CDR3 sequence (DNA): TGTGCCAGCAGCTTCGGGTCCCCGGCCTCGAGCGGGGGAGTTACTGAGCAGTTCTTC.